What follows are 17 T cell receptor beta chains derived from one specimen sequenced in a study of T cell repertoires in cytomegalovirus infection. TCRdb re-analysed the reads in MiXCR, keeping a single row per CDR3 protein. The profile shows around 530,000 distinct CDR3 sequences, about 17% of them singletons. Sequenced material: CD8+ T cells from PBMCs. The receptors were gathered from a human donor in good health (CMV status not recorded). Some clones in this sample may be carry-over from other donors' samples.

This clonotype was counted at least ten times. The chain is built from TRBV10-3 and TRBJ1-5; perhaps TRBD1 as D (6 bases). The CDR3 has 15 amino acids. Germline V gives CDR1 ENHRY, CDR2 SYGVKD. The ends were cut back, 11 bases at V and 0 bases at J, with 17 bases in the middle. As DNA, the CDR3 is TGTGCCGTACAGGACAGAATTTATAGCAATCAGCCCCAGCATTTT. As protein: CAVQDRIYSNQPQHF.

The chain's CDR3 is CASSFDRVSSYEQYF. The CDR3 nucleotides are TGTGCCAGCAGCTTCGACAGGGTAAGCTCCTACGAGCAGTACTTC. The chain links TRBV4-2 to TRBJ2-7, with TRBD1 matching over 7 bases. This CDR3 is built from 15 residues. Per the germline V gene, CDR1 is LGHNA and CDR2 is YNFKEQ. The J segment lost 0 bases and the V segment lost 5 bases, leaving 7 bases of the junction unmatched.

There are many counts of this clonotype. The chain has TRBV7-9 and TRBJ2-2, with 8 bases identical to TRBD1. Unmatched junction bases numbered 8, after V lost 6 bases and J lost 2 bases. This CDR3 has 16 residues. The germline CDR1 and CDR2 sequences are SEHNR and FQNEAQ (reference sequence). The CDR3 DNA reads TGTGCCAGCAGGCCGGCGGGACAGGCCAACACCGGGGAGCTGTTTTTT. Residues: CASRPAGQANTGELFF.

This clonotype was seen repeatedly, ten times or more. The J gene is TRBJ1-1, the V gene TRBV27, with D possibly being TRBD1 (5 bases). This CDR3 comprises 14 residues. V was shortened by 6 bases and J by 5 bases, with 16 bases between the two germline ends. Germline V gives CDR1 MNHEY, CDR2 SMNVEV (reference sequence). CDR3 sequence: CASREAPEGTEAFF. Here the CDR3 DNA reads TGTGCCAGCAGAGAGGCACCCGAGGGGACTGAAGCTTTCTTT.

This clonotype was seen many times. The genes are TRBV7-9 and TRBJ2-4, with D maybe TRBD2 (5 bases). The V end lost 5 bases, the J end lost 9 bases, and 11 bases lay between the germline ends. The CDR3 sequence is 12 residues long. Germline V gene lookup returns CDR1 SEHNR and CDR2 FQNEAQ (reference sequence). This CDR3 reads CASSPDEGIQYF. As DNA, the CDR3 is TGTGCCAGCAGCCCGGACGAGGGCATTCAGTACTTC.

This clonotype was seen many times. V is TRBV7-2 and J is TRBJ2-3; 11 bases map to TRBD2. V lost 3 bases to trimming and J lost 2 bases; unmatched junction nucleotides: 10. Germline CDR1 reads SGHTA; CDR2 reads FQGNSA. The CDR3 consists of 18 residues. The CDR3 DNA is TGTGCCAGCAGCTTGGTCCTAGCGGGAGGAGGGGTCACAGATACGCAGTATTTT. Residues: CASSLVLAGGGVTDTQYF.

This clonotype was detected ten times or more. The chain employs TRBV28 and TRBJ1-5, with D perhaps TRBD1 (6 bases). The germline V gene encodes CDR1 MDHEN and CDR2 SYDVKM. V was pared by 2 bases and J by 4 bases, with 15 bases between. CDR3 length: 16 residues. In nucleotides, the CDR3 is TGTGCCAGCAGTTTAATATGGGACACCAGAAATCAGCCCCAGCATTTT. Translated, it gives CASSLIWDTRNQPQHF.

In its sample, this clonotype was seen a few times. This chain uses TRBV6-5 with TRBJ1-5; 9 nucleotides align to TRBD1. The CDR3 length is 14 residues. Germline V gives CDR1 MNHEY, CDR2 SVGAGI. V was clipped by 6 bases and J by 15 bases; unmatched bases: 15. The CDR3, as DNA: TGTGCCAGCAGCCTCCACAGGGGGCGCTCGGCGTTGCATTTT. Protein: CASSLHRGRSALHF.

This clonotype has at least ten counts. The CDR3 protein is CASSQENRKPLHF. For the CDR3, the DNA is TGTGCCAGCAGCCAAGAGAATCGTAAACCCCTCCACTTT. V gene TRBV4-2 combines with J gene TRBJ1-6; D call uncertain. With 0 bases removed from V and 12 bases from J, the gap between germline ends came to 9 bases. CDR1 and CDR2 (germline): LGHNA, YNFKEQ. The CDR3 is made up of 13 amino acids.

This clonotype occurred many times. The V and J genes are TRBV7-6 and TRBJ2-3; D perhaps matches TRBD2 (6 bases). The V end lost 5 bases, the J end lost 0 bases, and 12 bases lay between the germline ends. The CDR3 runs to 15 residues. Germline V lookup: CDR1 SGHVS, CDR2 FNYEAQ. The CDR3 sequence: CASSPTGLSTDTQYF. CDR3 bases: TGTGCCAGCAGCCCTACGGGACTCAGCACAGATACGCAGTATTTT.

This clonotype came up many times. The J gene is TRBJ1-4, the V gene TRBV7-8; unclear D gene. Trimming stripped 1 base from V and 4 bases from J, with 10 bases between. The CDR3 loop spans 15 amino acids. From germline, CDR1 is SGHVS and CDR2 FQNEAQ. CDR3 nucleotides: TGTGCCAGCAGCTTAGGACGGAGCCTTAATGAAAAACTGTTTTTT. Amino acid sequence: CASSLGRSLNEKLFF.

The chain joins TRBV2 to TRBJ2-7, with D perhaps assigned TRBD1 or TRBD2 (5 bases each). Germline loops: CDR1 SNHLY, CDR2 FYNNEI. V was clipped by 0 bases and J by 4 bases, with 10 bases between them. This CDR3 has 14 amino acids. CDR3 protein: CASSEALGGYEQYF. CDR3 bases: TGTGCCAGCAGTGAAGCGCTTGGGGGTTACGAGCAGTACTTC.

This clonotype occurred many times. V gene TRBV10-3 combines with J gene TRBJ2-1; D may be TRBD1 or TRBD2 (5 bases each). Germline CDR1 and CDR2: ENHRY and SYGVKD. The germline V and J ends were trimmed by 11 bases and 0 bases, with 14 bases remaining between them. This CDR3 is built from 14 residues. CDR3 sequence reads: CALRDGASYNEQFF. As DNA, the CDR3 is TGTGCCCTAAGGGACGGAGCCTCCTACAATGAGCAGTTCTTC.

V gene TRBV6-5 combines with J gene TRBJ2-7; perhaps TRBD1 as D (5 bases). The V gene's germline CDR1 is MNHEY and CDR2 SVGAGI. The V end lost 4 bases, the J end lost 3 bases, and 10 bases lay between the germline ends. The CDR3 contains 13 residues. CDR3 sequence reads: CASSSSQGYEQYF. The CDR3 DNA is TGTGCCAGCAGTTCGAGTCAGGGCTACGAGCAGTACTTC.

CDR3 in DNA: TGTGCCACCAGCAGAGATTCCGGACAGAGCTCCTACGAGCAGTACTTC. Translating gives CATSRDSGQSSYEQYF. This chain joins TRBV15 and TRBJ2-7, with D perhaps TRBD1 (6 bases). V was cut by 0 bases and J by 0 bases, with 12 bases left in between. CDR3 length: 16 residues. CDR1 LNHNV and CDR2 YYDKDF come from the germline V gene (reference sequence).

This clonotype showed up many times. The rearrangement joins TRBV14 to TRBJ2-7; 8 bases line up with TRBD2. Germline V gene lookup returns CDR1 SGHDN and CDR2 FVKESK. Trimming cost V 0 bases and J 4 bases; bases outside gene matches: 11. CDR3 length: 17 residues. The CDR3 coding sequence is TGTGCCAGCAGCCAAGATCGCTTAAGAGGACTAGCATACGAGCAGTACTTC. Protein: CASSQDRLRGLAYEQYF.

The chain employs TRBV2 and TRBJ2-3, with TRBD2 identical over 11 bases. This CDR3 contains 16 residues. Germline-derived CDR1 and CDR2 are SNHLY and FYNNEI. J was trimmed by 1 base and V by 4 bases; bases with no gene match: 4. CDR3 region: CASSAGLADGTDTQYF. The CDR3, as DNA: TGTGCCAGCAGTGCGGGACTAGCGGATGGCACAGATACGCAGTATTTT.